These 2 T cell receptor beta chains share one sample of origin, sequenced in a study of identical twins. TCRdb processed the 5' RACE reads anew with MiXCR; each CDR3 protein has one entry. This table has some 240,000 distinct CDR3 sequences, about 11% appearing once. Input material: memory T cells sorted from blood. These receptors originate from a man in his fifties in good health.

The table lists this clonotype with many counts. The J gene is TRBJ2-7, the V gene TRBV12-3 or TRBV12-4; the D gene could be TRBD1 or TRBD2 (5 bases each). The V end lost 5 bases, the J end lost 3 bases, and 8 bases lay between the germline ends. The CDR3 is made up of 12 amino acids. This CDR3 is CASSRDGYEQYF. The DNA for the CDR3 is TGTGCCAGCAGTCGGGACGGCTACGAGCAGTACTTC.

This clonotype was counted between two and nine times. The chain employs TRBV4-1 and TRBJ2-7, with D possibly TRBD1 on 6 matching bases. This CDR3 spans 15 amino acids. Germline V lookup: CDR1 MGHRA, CDR2 YSYEKL. V was pared by 1 base and J by 0 bases, with 10 bases between. This CDR3 is CASSQGQGISYEQYF. CDR3 coding DNA: TGCGCCAGCAGCCAAGGGCAGGGGATCTCCTACGAGCAGTACTTC.